These 7 T cell receptor beta chains were all obtained from the same sample, sequenced in a study of blood T cell repertoires in COVID-19. TCRdb's copy holds only in-frame clones and misses some; the assay was immunoSEQ multiplex PCR. The sample includes about 150,000 clones, about four fifths of them seen just once. The sample consisted of peripheral blood. These TCRs come from a woman over 75 with acute or convalescent COVID-19.

The J gene is TRBJ2-7, the V gene TRBV4-2; weak D call: TRBD1 (5 bases). The CDR3 length is 14 residues. CDR1 is LGHNA and CDR2 is YNFKEQ in the germline V gene. Trimming left V 0 bases short and J 2 bases short, with 8 bases between. CDR3 protein: CASSQDSGTYEQYF. The CDR3 DNA reads as TGTGCCAGCAGCCAAGACTCAGGGACCTACGAGCAGTACTTC.

This clone was picked up a small number of times. This chain joins TRBV3-1 (or the pseudogene TRBV3-2) and TRBJ1-1, with a possible D match to TRBD1 (6 bases). The V gene's germline CDR1 is LGHDT and CDR2 YNNKEL (reference sequence). The CDR3 consists of 13 residues. Trimming cost V 3 bases and J 2 bases, with 7 bases left between them. DNA for the CDR3: TGTGCCAGCAGCCAGACAGGTAACACTGAAGCTTTCTTT. Its protein product is CASSQTGNTEAFF.

This clone was recorded a few times. The chain links TRBV7-2 to TRBJ1-3; D remains unclear. This CDR3 has 19 residues. Germline V gene lookup returns CDR1 SGHTA and CDR2 FQGNSA. V was pared by 1 base and J by 0 bases, with 19 bases between. CDR3 coding DNA: TGTGCCAGCAGCTTAGTAAACCCCTCGACTTCGAGCTCTGGAAACACCATATATTTT. It is translated as CASSLVNPSTSSSGNTIYF.

The rearrangement links TRBV11-1 to TRBJ2-3; 9 nucleotides line up with TRBD2. The CDR3 consists of 16 residues. V shed 4 bases, J shed 0 bases, and the junction held 5 bases outside the gene matches. Germline CDR1 and CDR2: SGHAT and FQDESV (reference sequence). CDR3 nucleotide sequence: TGTGCCAGCAGCTCGACTAGCGGACCTAGCACAGATACGCAGTATTTT. This translates into CASSSTSGPSTDTQYF.

The V call is TRBV19, the J call TRBJ2-6, with D tentatively TRBD2 (5 bases). CDR1 and CDR2 from the germline V gene are LNHDA and SQIVND (reference sequence). The CDR3 is 16 residues long. V lost 5 bases and J lost 1, with 12 bases in between. CDR3 in DNA: TGTGCCAGTAGTTCCGGCGGAGGTTCTGGGGCCAACGTCCTGACTTTC. Its protein product is CASSSGGGSGANVLTF.

The chain carries TRBV18 and TRBJ1-4; no definite D call. Deletions cut 2 bases from V and 9 bases from J, with 4 bases between. The CDR3 sequence is 11 residues long. CDR1 and CDR2 from the germline V gene are KGHSH and LQKENI. The CDR3 nucleotides read TGTGCCAGCTCACCAGGGCAAAAACTGTTTTTT. Translating it yields CASSPGQKLFF.

J is TRBJ1-5 and V is TRBV6-5; D may be TRBD1 (5 bases). Trimming removed 7 bases from V and 4 bases from J, with 11 bases in between. Germline CDR1 reads MNHEY; CDR2 reads SVGAGI. The CDR3 runs to 13 residues. The CDR3 DNA reads as TGTGCCAGCAACAGACAGTCTAATCAGCCCCAGCATTTT. Translating it yields CASNRQSNQPQHF.